This T cell receptor (beta chain) came from a study of T-cell reconstitution after alpha-beta-depleted transplantation in children. Study conclusions and caveats: Alpha-beta T cells present about two months after transplant were reported to originate from several hundred expanded graft clones. Newly made T cells mostly supplied T-cell counts and diversity one year after transplant. Elevated TCRbeta diversity at day 60 was traced, in some patients, to surviving recipient T cells and thymic progenitors.

Using unique molecular identifiers, the investigators prepared the TCRbeta library. TCRdb analysed the PCR reads with MiXCR anew, one entry per CDR3 protein. The data contain around 500,000 distinct CDR3 sequences, 20% to 25% of them singletons. This clonotype was observed once. The target antigen is unknown. The CDR3 sequence is 15 residues long. In germline, CDR1 is DFQATT, CDR2 SNEGSKA (reference sequence). V was clipped by 2 bases and J by 1 base; unmatched bases: 5. Sequencing was performed on PBMCs, mostly from graft donor cells, taken 360 days after TCRalphabeta/CD19-depleted stem cell transplant. This receptor was identified in a boy younger than two who had a stem cell transplant for acute myeloid leukemia, so the T cells may come from the graft donor. The chain carries TRBV20-1 and TRBJ2-3; 8 bases line up with TRBD2. DNA for the CDR3: TGCAGTGCTAGACGAGCGGGGGCCCGCACAGATACGCAGTATTTT. Its protein is CSARRAGARTDTQYF.